Detailed here is one T cell receptor (beta chain). What it binds is not known. The data stem from a study of cytomegalovirus exposure and HLA in healthy donors. For the study at large: In a previous analysis, 95 million to 130 million unique TCR beta sequences were found from 150 million to 200 million T cells.

Study-wide results and caveats: Later findings reportedly placed an Asian-associated ancestry cluster below the approximately 650-donor mean for N-insertions. Reports credit the classifier with highly specific, highly sensitive diagnosis of cytomegalovirus status.

This CDR3 has 14 residues. V lost 3 bases to trimming and J lost 4 bases; unmatched junction nucleotides: 3. Germline V lookup: CDR1 LNHDA, CDR2 SQIVND (reference sequence). Amplification used 60 Vbeta primers and 13 Jbeta primers. The repertoire was sequenced with immunoSEQ multiplex PCR; TCRdb's copy has only in-frame clones and lacks some. The sample carries about 160,000 clones, about 85% recorded once. This clonotype was obtained from a man aged 18 to 30 in good health and CMV-seropositive. V is TRBV19 and J is TRBJ2-5; TRBD2 matches 9 bases. Sequenced: PBMCs. In DNA form, the CDR3 reads TGTGCCAGTAGTATGGGGACTAGCACAGAGACCCAGTACTTC. Amino acid sequence: CASSMGTSTETQYF.